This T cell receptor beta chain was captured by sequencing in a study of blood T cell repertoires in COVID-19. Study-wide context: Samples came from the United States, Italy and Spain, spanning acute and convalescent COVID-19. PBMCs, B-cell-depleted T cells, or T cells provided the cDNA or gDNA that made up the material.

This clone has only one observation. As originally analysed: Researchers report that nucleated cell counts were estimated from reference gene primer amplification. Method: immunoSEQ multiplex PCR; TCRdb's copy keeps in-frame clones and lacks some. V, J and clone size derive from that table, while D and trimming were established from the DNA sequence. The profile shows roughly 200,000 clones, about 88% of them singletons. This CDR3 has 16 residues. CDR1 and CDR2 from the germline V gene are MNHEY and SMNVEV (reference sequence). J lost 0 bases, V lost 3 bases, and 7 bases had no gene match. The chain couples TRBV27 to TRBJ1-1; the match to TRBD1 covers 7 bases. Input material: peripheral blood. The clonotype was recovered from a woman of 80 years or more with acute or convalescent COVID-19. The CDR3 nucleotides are TGTGCCAGCAGTTTCGCAGGGGGGAGAATGAACACTGAAGCTTTCTTT. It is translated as CASSFAGGRMNTEAFF.